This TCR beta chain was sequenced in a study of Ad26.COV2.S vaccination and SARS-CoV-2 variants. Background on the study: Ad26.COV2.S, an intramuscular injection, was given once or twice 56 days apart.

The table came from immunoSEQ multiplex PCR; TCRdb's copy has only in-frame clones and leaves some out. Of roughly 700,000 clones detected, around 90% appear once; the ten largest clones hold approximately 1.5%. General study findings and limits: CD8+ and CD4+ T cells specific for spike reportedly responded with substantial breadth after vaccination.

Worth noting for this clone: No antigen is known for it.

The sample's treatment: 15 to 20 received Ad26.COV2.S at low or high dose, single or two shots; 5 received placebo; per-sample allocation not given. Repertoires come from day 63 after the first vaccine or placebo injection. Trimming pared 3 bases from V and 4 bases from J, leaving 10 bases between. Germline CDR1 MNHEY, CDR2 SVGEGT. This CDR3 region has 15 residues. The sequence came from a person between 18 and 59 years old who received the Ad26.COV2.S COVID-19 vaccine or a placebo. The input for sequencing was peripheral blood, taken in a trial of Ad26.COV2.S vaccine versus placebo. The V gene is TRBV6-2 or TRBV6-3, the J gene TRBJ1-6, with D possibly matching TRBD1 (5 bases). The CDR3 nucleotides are TGTGCCAGCAGTTATGGGGCAGATTATAATTCACCCCTCCACTTT. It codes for CASSYGADYNSPLHF.